The entry below gives a single T cell receptor (beta chain) sequence along with its context. Recruitment covered about 25 US areas and drew participants whose ages spanned about 18 to 90 years. Participants reported their clinical history, and cohort assignment relied on those reports. Among Cohort 3 donors, those recovered had two negative PCRs, clearance, or symptom resolution. CDR3 length: 14 residues. Germline V gene lookup returns CDR1 GTSNPN and CDR2 SVGIG (reference sequence). V lost 3 bases and J lost 8, with 16 bases in between. This entry is derived from a study of blood T cell repertoires in COVID-19. Across the study: The cDNA or gDNA used as material had been derived from T cells, B-cell-depleted T cells, or PBMCs.

Profiling relied on immunoSEQ multiplex PCR, and the TCRdb table lists in-frame clones only, not all of them. The sample lists approximately 480,000 clones, 75% to 90% occurring once. Material for sequencing was PBMCs or T cells enriched from blood (not recorded which). This sequence was found in a woman in her late teens or twenties who had recovered from COVID-19. The chain uses TRBV30 and TRBJ2-2; possible D gene TRBD2, 6 bases. CDR3 sequence: CAWSLTGAGGELFF. The CDR3 nucleotides are TGTGCCTGGAGCCTGACCGGGGCGGGGGGGGAGCTGTTTTTT.